The 5 T cell receptor beta chains in this list originate from one sample, sequenced in a study of Graves' ophthalmopathy and Graves' hyperthyroidism. Scientists amplified the TCR beta CDR3 regions from RNA transcripts. Second-round multiplex PCR came after first-round RT-PCR with HTBI primers. TCRdb ran MiXCR on the multiplex PCR reads and lists one entry per CDR3 protein. The repertoire consists of under 800,000 distinct CDR3 sequences, with 22% occurring once and the leading ten covering around 6.5%. Sample: peripheral blood. The receptors originated from a woman aged 18-29 years with stable Graves' hyperthyroidism. Some clones in this sample may be carry-over from other donors' samples.

This clonotype was found many times. The chain joins TRBV6-2 or TRBV6-3 to TRBJ1-3; D is unresolved. CDR1 MNHEY and CDR2 SVGEGT come from the germline V gene. The CDR3 is 16 residues long. V dropped 0 bases and J dropped 4 bases, with 13 bases sitting between them. CDR3: CASSYSPSQPGNTIYF. The CDR3 DNA reads as TGTGCCAGCAGTTACTCGCCCAGCCAGCCAGGAAACACCATATATTTT.

This clonotype appeared a few times. The rearrangement joins TRBV25-1 to TRBJ1-5; D uncertain. Between the trimmed V and J ends, which lost 9 bases and 7 bases, there was a span of 7 bases. There are 10 residues in the CDR3. Germline lookup yields CDR1 MGHDK and CDR2 SYGVNS. CDR3 nucleotide sequence: TGTGCCAGGAATACCCAGCCCCAGCATTTT. Translated, it gives CARNTQPQHF.

This clonotype occurred many times. The chain carries TRBV28 and TRBJ2-3; no clear D. The CDR3 sequence is 12 residues long. V was clipped by 6 bases and J by 5 bases, with 9 bases between them. The germline gives CDR1 MDHEN, CDR2 SYDVKM. The CDR3 sequence: CASSASRDTQYF. The CDR3 DNA reads as TGTGCCAGCAGCGCCTCCCGAGATACGCAGTATTTT.

This clonotype came up a few times. CDR3 amino acids: CAIRQFQNTEAFF. The DNA for the CDR3 is TGTGCCATTCGACAGTTTCAGAACACTGAAGCTTTCTTT. The genes are TRBV10-3 and TRBJ1-1; tentatively, D is TRBD1 (5 bases). Trimming cost V 9 bases and J 1 base, with 12 bases left between them. The CDR3 is 13 residues long. Per germline, CDR1 ENHRY and CDR2 SYGVKD.

The V call is TRBV28, the J call TRBJ1-6; D not certain. The length of the CDR3 is 14 residues. V was cut by 4 bases and J by 1 base, with 5 bases left in between. Germline loops: CDR1 MDHEN, CDR2 SYDVKM. The CDR3 nucleotides are TGTGCCAGCAGTTCCGTATCCTATAATTCACCCCTCCACTTT. It translates to CASSSVSYNSPLHF.